This T cell receptor (beta chain) was captured by sequencing in a study of T cell responses to AZD1222 COVID-19 vaccine. General observations from the study: Females made up more of the donors, who were largely white British, and clonal diversity may have come out too low. Close to half of all spike-specific TCRs reportedly target regions of the variants that are unmutated. Seropositive at baseline were only a handful of AZD1222 recipients.

A note on this clone: Its antigen is currently unknown.

Sequencing used immunoSEQ multiplex PCR; TCRdb keeps in-frame clones, though not all of them. The table lists 100,000 to 150,000 clones, 85% to 90% of them singletons, with 12% in the top ten. With V trimmed by 0 bases and J by 0 bases, 5 bases remained unmatched. CDR3 size: 20 residues. The germline V gene has CDR1 SNHLY and CDR2 FYNNEI. This TCR derives from an adult in good health. The rearrangement uses TRBV2 and TRBJ2-6; TRBD2 agrees at 13 bases. The specimen comprised peripheral blood, sampled on day 0 of AZD1222 vaccination. The CDR3 sequence is CASSEAGTSGTDSGANVLTF. CDR3 in DNA: TGTGCCAGCAGTGAAGCGGGGACTAGCGGGACCGACTCTGGGGCCAACGTCCTGACTTTC.